This is a list of T cell receptor beta chains from one sample in a study of blood T cell repertoires in COVID-19. Profiled with immunoSEQ multiplex PCR; TCRdb holds only in-frame clones, not every one. This table has 65,000 to 90,000 clones, approximately 80% appearing once. Sequencing used peripheral blood. The receptor source for this set is a man aged 65 to 79 with COVID-19, enrolled during active disease. Each CDR3 is given with its conserved first and last residue. A D gene is named only where the DNA matches it firmly. Clone size, where shown, is once, few, many, or a class for clones that have expanded.

D	length	J	V	size	CDR3	DNA
NA	18	TRBJ1-6	TRBV9	once	CASSVGGGAGIRNSPLHF	TGTGCCAGCAGCGTAGGGGGTGGGGCAGGAATCCGTAATTCACCCCTCCACTTT
NA	15	TRBJ1-6	TRBV6-6	NA	CASSYSTGGNSPLHF	TGTGCCAGCAGTTACTCGACTGGGGGGAATTCACCCCTCCACTTT
NA	15	TRBJ1-1	TRBV27	NA	CASSYEAGARNEAFF	TGTGCCAGCAGTTATGAGGCAGGGGCGAGAAATGAAGCTTTCTTT
NA	13	TRBJ1-6	TRBV12-3/TRBV12-4	NA	CASSFQGRSPLHF	TGTGCCAGCAGTTTCCAGGGGCGATCACCCCTCCACTTT
NA	14	TRBJ1-1	TRBV20-1	NA	CSASVGQQNTEAFF	TGCAGTGCTAGTGTCGGACAGCAGAACACTGAAGCTTTCTTT
TRBD2	14	TRBJ2-7	TRBV5-4	NA	CASSSTSGSYEQYF	TGTGCCAGCAGCTCGACTAGCGGGAGTTACGAGCAGTACTTC
TRBD2	17	TRBJ2-3	TRBV27	NA	CASSQRLAGGDTDTQYF	TGTGCCAGCAGTCAACGACTAGCGGGAGGGGACACAGATACGCAGTATTTT
NA	13	TRBJ1-6	TRBV6-5	NA	CASPGPQGSPLHF	TGTGCCAGCCCGGGACCACAGGGTTCGCCCCTCCACTTT
TRBD2	15	TRBJ2-7	TRBV27	NA	CASRGPGLVAYEQYF	TGTGCCAGCAGAGGCCCGGGACTAGTGGCTTACGAGCAGTACTTC
NA	16	TRBJ2-5	TRBV9	NA	CASSVSAQQVGETQYF	TGTGCCAGCAGCGTTAGTGCCCAACAGGTTGGGGAGACCCAGTACTTC
TRBD1	15	TRBJ1-6	TRBV19	NA	CASSIPDRARSPLHF	TGTGCCAGTAGTATACCGGACAGGGCACGTTCACCCCTCCACTTT
NA	13	TRBJ1-1	TRBV18	NA	CASSPPGNTEAFF	TGTGCCAGCTCACCACCCGGGAACACTGAAGCTTTCTTT
TRBD1	16	TRBJ2-1	TRBV5-5	once	CASSLMIARGNNEQFF	TGTGCCAGCAGCTTGATGATTGCCAGGGGGAACAATGAGCAGTTCTTC
TRBD2	15	TRBJ2-7	TRBV9	NA	CASSVGGGRAGEQYF	TGTGCCAGCAGCGTAGGCGGCGGGAGGGCCGGCGAGCAGTACTTC
TRBD2	17	TRBJ2-2	TRBV7-7	NA	CASSLVTSGSGTGELFF	TGTGCTAGCAGCCTCGTGACTAGCGGGAGTGGAACCGGGGAGCTGTTTTTT
TRBD1	15	TRBJ2-2	TRBV5-1	NA	CASSFAGQGTGELFF	TGCGCCAGCAGCTTCGCCGGACAGGGAACCGGGGAGCTGTTTTTT
TRBD2	15	TRBJ2-7	TRBV29-1	NA	CSVVKLAGVTYEQYF	TGCAGCGTTGTGAAGCTAGCGGGAGTGACCTACGAGCAGTACTTC
NA	13	TRBJ1-2	TRBV19	NA	CASSPGLSYGYTF	TGTGCCAGTAGCCCGGGACTCAGCTATGGCTACACCTTC
TRBD1	16	TRBJ1-4	TRBV4-3	NA	CASSQDLAGGGEKLFF	TGCGCCAGCAGCCAAGATTTGGCAGGGGGCGGTGAAAAACTGTTTTTT
TRBD1	15	TRBJ2-7	TRBV6-6	NA	CASSFVDRGTYEQYF	TGTGCCAGCAGTTTCGTGGACAGGGGGACGTACGAGCAGTACTTC
TRBD1	16	TRBJ1-5	TRBV2	NA	CASSEARQGVGQPQHF	TGTGCCAGCAGTGAAGCGCGGCAGGGGGTGGGTCAGCCCCAGCATTTT
TRBD1	17	TRBJ1-4	TRBV27	NA	CASSHILGQGANEKLFF	TGTGCCAGCAGCCACATTCTCGGACAGGGGGCTAATGAAAAACTGTTTTTT
TRBD2	14	TRBJ2-2	TRBV29-1	NA	CSVESGGGTGELFF	TGCAGCGTTGAGAGCGGGGGGGGCACCGGGGAGCTGTTTTTT
NA	12	TRBJ1-4	TRBV12-3/TRBV12-4	NA	CASGGIDEKLFF	TGTGCCAGCGGAGGGATTGATGAAAAACTGTTTTTT
TRBD1	14	TRBJ2-7	TRBV27	NA	CASTKDRDSYEQYF	TGTGCCAGCACTAAGGACAGGGACTCCTACGAGCAGTACTTC
TRBD2	15	TRBJ2-7	TRBV13	NA	CASSGLTSGRTEQYF	TGTGCCAGCAGCGGACTGACTAGCGGGAGGACCGAGCAGTACTTC
NA	18	TRBJ2-7	TRBV21-1	NA	CASSKDSGIAGGTYEQYF	TGTGCCAGCAGCAAAGACTCCGGCATAGCGGGAGGGACATACGAGCAGTACTTC
TRBD2	15	TRBJ2-1	TRBV11-3	NA	CASSPSGTSGVGKFF	TGTGCCAGCAGCCCTTCCGGGACTAGCGGAGTGGGGAAGTTCTTC
NA	15	TRBJ1-2	TRBV4-3	NA	CASSHQGIDGRGSTF	TGCGCCAGCAGCCATCAGGGGATCGATGGACGTGGCTCCACCTTC
TRBD1	15	TRBJ2-1	TRBV11-3	NA	CASSPGQGARNEQFF	TGTGCCAGCAGCCCGGGACAGGGGGCGAGAAATGAGCAGTTCTTC
TRBD1	17	TRBJ1-3	TRBV5-4	NA	CASSLGQGTRSGNTIYF	TGTGCCAGCAGCTTGGGACAGGGGACACGCTCTGGAAACACCATATATTTT
NA	14	TRBJ1-3	TRBV27	NA	CASSPGSTRNTIYF	TGTGCCAGCAGTCCAGGGTCGACTCGAAACACCATATATTTT
TRBD2	15	TRBJ2-1	TRBV28	once	CASSPLAGGGNEQFF	TGTGCCAGCAGCCCACTAGCGGGAGGGGGGAATGAGCAGTTCTTC
TRBD2	14	TRBJ2-5	TRBV7-8	NA	CASSFGPGGETQYF	TGTGCCAGCAGCTTCGGACCCGGGGGGGAGACCCAGTACTTC
NA	13	TRBJ1-2	TRBV6-1	NA	CASSEFTGFGYTF	TGTGCCAGCAGTGAATTTACAGGGTTTGGCTACACCTTC
TRBD1	16	TRBJ1-3	TRBV5-1	NA	CASSLRTGDSGNTIYF	TGCGCCAGCAGCCTGCGGACAGGGGACTCTGGAAACACCATATATTTT
TRBD1	14	TRBJ2-3	TRBV29-1	NA	CSVEVGQGADTQYF	TGCAGCGTTGAAGTGGGACAGGGGGCTGATACGCAGTATTTT
NA	14	TRBJ2-1	TRBV3-1/TRBV3-2	NA	CASSPGLPVHEQFF	TGTGCCAGCAGCCCGGGTCTGCCGGTCCATGAGCAGTTCTTC
NA	14	TRBJ1-2	TRBV7-9	few	CASSREQGYGGYTF	TGTGCCAGCAGCCGAGAACAGGGTTATGGTGGCTACACCTTC
NA	14	TRBJ1-1	TRBV5-5	NA	CASSPGGVGTEAFF	TGTGCCAGCAGCCCGGGCGGGGTTGGAACTGAAGCTTTCTTT
TRBD1	14	TRBJ1-5	TRBV30	NA	CAWDRGQDGQPQHF	TGTGCCTGGGACAGGGGGCAGGATGGTCAGCCCCAGCATTTT
TRBD2	14	TRBJ2-1	TRBV9	NA	CASTPGAGGNEQFF	TGTGCCAGCACCCCAGGGGCGGGGGGCAATGAGCAGTTCTTC